Sequencing of this T cell receptor (beta chain) was carried out in a study of blood T cell repertoires in COVID-19. CDR1 MNHEY and CDR2 SMNVEV come from the germline V gene (reference sequence). J gave up 4 bases and V 2 bases, and 3 bases lay outside the gene matches. The CDR3 sequence is 15 residues long. In the source study's methods: Amplifying reference gene primers gave estimates of nucleated cell counts. TCRdb keeps only in-frame clones here, not all; method: immunoSEQ multiplex PCR. V and J calls and clone size are those listed in that table; D and trimming were worked out from the DNA. This sample has under 55,000 clones, with almost 90% found just once.

J is TRBJ1-1 and V is TRBV27, with TRBD1 identical over 11 bases. Sequences were obtained from peripheral blood. The TCR was taken from a human donor in a cohort sampled during active COVID-19. The CDR3, as DNA: TGTGCCAGCAGTTTAAAGGACAGGGGGCCCACTGAAGCTTTCTTT. Its translation: CASSLKDRGPTEAFF.